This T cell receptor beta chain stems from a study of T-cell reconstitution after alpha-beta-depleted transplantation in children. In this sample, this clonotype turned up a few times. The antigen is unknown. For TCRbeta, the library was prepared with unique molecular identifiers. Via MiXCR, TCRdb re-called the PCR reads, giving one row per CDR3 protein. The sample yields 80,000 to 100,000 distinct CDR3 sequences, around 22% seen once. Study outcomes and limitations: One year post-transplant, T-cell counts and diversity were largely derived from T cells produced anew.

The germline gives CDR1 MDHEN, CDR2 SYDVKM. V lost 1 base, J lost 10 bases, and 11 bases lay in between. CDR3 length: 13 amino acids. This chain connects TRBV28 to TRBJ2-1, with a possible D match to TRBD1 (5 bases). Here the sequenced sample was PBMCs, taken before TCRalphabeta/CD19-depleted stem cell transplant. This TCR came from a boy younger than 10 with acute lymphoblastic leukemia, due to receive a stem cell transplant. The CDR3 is CASSLSKGREQFF. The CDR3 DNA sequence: TGTGCCAGCAGTTTATCCAAGGGGCGGGAGCAGTTCTTC.